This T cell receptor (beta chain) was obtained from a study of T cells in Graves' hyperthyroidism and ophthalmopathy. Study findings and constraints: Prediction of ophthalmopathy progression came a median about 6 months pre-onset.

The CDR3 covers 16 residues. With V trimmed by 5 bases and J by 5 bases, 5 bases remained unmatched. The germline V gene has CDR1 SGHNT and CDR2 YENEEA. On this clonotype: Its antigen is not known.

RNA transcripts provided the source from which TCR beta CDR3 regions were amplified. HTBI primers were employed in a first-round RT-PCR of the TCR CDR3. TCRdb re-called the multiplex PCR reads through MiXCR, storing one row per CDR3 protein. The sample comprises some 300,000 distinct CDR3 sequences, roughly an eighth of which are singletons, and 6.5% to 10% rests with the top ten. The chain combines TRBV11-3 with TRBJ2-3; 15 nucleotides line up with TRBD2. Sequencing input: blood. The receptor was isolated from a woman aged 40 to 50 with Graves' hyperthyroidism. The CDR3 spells CASSKGLAGGRDTQYF. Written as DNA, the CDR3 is TGTGCCAGCAGCAAAGGACTAGCGGGAGGGAGAGATACGCAGTATTTT.